A single T cell receptor beta chain is shown here with its context. A few counts support this clonotype. The target of this receptor is not known. Per-base qualities were not stored, and no clone one base away is much larger. The sample comes from a study of post-analysis software for immune sequencing data (dated by TCRdb to the mid-2010s). For the wider study: The recorded disease courses included relapsing-remitting, secondary progressive and progressive-relapsing multiple sclerosis, and some patients had no subtype annotation. A subset of samples was prepared in parallel using single-end sample barcoding, then pooled and co-amplified after Illumina adapter ligation. The patient repertoires were compared against approximately ten previously published healthy control repertoires obtained from donors aged about 6 to 26 years. Here is what the overall study found, with its caveats: The control group was slightly older than the multiple sclerosis patient group. When samples were clustered directly using the F measure, samples prepared in the same batch co-clustered strongly, which prompted a batch-effect correction. Compared with controls, multiple sclerosis patients had significantly lower normalized Chao1 diversity, a finding suggesting substantial peripheral T-cell clonal expansion. Patients showed significantly higher frequencies than controls for a few TRBV segments, among them TRBV5-6, TRBV5-1 and TRBV20-1.

Library method: PCR. Sequencing was carried out with an Illumina HiSeq 2500. To reduce PCR and sequencing biases, unique molecular identifiers were built into the TCR beta cDNA libraries. Every 1 to 10 million input T cells yielded around 500,000 cDNA molecules, meaning each molecule approximated one T cell. The patient libraries were prepared and sequenced with the same protocol used for the earlier healthy control dataset. Within a given batch, samples were prepared together, multiplexed and sequenced on the same HiSeq lane. Per the original workflow: Raw barcoded reads were processed with MIGEC, and single-read molecular identifier groups were discarded before consensus assembly and CDR3 extraction. Clonotype tables were post-analysed with VDJtools, normalizing diversity by down-sampling all datasets to the smallest sample size. In repertoire overlap clustering, CDR3 amino acid sequences, but not nucleotide sequences, were matched to correct batch-related cross-sample contamination. TCRdb ran its own pipeline on the public reads, namely fastp trimming at Q25 and MiXCR clone calling, and kept in-frame beta chains. Rows are unified per CDR3 protein, each entry keeping the most common DNA and genes. These V and J calls are TCRdb output, not the study's own analysis. This sample has around 500,000 distinct CDR3 sequences in its table, and around 31% of those were observed once. About 5.6% of the sample rests with the top ten.

TCR beta repertoires were profiled from peripheral blood of more than ten young patients with multiple sclerosis to demonstrate the VDJtools post-analysis software. Multiple sclerosis patients were children and adolescents aged roughly 6 to 17 years. The CDR3 spans 11 residues, from the cysteine through the phenylalanine. The DNA shown is the 33-base CDR3, in frame from base 1. Compared with germline, V lacks 5 bases and J lacks 6 bases; bases without a gene match: 4. The germline V gene specifies SQVTM as CDR1 and ANQGSEA as CDR2. Sequenced: blood. This receptor chain uses TRBV29-1 and TRBJ2-7, and TRBD1 aligns with 7 junction nucleotides. The source of this sequence is a girl aged 2-17 years with multiple sclerosis. The nucleotides read TGCAGCGTTACGAACAGGGGCGAGCAGTACTTC. Its translation is CSVTNRGEQYF.